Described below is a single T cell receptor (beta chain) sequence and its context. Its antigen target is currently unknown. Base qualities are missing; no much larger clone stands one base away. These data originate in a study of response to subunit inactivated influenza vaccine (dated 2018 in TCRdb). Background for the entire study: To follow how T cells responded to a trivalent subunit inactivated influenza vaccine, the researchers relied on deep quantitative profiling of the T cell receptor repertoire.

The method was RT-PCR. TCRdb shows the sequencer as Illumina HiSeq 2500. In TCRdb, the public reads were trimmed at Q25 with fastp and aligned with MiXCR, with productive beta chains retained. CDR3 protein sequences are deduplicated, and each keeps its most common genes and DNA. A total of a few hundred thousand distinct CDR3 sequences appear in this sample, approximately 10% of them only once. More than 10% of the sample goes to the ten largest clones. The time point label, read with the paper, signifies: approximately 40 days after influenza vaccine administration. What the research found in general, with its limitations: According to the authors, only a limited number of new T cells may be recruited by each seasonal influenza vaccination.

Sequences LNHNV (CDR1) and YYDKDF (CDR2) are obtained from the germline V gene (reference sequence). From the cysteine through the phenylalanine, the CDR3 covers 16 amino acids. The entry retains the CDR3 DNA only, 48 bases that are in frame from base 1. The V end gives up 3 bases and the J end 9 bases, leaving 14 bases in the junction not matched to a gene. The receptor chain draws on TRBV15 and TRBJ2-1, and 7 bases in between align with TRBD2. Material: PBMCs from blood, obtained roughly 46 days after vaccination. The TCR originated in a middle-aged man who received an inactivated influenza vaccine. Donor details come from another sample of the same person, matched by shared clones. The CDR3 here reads CATSRDPLAAGSEQFF. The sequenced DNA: TGTGCCACCAGCAGGGACCCTCTAGCGGCTGGGAGTGAGCAGTTCTTC. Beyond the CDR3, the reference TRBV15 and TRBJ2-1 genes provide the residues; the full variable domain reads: DAMVIQNPRYQVTQFGKPVTLSCSQTLNHNVMYWYQQKSSQAPKLLFHYYDKDFNNEADTPDNFQSRRPNTSFCFLDIRSPGLGDTAMYLCATSRDPLAAGSEQFFGPGTRLTVL.